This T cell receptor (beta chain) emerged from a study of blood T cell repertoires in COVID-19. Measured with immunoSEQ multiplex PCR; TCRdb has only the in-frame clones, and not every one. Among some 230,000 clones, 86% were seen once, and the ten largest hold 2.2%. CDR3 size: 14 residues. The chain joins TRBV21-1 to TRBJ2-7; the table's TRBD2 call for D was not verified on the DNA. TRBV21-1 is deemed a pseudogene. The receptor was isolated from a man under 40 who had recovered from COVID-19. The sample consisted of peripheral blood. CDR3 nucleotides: TGTGCCAGCAGCCCCCAGGTCGGGGGCTACGAGCAGTACTTC. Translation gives CASSPQVGGYEQYF.